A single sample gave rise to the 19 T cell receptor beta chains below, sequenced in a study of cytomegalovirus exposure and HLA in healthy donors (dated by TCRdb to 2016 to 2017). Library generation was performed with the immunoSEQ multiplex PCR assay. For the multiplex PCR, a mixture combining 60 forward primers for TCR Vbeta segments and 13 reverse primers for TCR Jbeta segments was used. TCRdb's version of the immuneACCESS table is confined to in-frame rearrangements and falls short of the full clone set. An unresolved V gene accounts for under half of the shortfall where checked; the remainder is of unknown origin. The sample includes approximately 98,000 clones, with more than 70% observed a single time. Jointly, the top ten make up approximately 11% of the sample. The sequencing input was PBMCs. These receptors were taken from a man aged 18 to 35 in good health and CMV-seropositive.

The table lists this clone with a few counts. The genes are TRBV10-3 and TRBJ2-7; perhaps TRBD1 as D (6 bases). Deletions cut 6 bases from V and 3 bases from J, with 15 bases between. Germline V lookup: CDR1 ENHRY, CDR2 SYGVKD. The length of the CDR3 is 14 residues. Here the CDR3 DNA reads TGTGCCATCAGAGGATTCGGGACAAACTACGAGCAGTACTTC. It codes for CAIRGFGTNYEQYF.

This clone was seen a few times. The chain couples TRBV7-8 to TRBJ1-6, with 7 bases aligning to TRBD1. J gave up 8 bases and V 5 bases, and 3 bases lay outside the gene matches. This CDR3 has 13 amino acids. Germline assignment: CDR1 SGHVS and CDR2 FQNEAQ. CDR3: CASSADRYSPLHF. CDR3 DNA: TGTGCCAGCAGCGCGGACAGGTATTCACCCCTCCACTTT.

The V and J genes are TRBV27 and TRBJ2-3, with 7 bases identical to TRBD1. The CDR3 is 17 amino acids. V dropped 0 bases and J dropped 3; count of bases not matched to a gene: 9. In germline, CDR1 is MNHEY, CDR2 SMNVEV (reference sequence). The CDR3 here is CASSLSRTGRLTDTQYF. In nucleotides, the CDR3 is TGTGCCAGCAGTTTATCCCGGACAGGCCGGTTGACAGATACGCAGTATTTT.

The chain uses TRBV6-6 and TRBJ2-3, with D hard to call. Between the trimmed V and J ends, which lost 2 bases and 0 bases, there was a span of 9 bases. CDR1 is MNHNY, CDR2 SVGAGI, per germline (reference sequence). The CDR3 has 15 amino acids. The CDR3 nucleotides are TGTGCCAGCAGTTACGGCGGTACTAGCACAGATACGCAGTATTTT. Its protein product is CASSYGGTSTDTQYF.

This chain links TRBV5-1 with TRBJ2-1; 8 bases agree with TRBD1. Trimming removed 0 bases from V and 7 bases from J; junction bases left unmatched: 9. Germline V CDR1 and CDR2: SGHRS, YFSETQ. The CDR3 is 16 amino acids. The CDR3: CASSLARAGGRNEQFF. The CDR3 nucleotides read TGCGCCAGCAGCTTGGCCAGGGCAGGGGGCAGGAATGAGCAGTTCTTC.

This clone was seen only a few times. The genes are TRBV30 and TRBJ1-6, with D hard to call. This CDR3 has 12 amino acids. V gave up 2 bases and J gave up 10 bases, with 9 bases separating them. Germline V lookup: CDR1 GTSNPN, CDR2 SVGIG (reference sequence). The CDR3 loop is CAWSRTESPLHF. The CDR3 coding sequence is TGTGCCTGGAGTCGAACGGAGTCACCCCTCCACTTT.

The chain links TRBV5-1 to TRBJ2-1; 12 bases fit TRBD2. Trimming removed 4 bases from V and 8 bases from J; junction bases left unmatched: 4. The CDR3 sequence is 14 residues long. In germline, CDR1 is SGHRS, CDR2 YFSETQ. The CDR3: CASSLAGGHDEQFF. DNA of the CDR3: TGCGCCAGCAGCCTAGCGGGGGGGCACGATGAGCAGTTCTTC.

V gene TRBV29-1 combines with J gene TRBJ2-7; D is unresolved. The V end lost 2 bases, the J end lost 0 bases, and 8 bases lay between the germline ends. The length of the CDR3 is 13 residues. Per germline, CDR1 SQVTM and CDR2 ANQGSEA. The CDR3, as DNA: TGCAGCGTTGAAATGCATAGCTCCTACGAGCAGTACTTC. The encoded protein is CSVEMHSSYEQYF.

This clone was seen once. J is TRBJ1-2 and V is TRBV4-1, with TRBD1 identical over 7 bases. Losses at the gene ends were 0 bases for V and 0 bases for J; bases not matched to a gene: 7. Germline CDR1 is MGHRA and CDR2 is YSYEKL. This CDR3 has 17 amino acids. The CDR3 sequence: CASSQDRQGHANYGYTF. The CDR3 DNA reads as TGCGCCAGCAGCCAAGATCGACAGGGTCATGCTAACTATGGCTACACCTTC.

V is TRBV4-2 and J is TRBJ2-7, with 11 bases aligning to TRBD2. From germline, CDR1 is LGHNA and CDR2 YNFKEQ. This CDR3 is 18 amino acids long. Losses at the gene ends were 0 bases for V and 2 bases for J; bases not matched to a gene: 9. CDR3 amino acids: CASSQDPPMTSGAYEQYF. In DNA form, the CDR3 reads TGTGCCAGCAGCCAAGACCCCCCTATGACTAGCGGGGCCTACGAGCAGTACTTC.

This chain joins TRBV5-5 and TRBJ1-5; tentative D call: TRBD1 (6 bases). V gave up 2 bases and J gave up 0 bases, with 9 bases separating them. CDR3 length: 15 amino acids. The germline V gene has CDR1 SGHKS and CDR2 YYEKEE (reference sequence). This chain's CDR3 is CASSLQGNSNQPQHF. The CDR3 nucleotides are TGTGCCAGCAGCTTACAGGGAAATAGCAATCAGCCCCAGCATTTT.

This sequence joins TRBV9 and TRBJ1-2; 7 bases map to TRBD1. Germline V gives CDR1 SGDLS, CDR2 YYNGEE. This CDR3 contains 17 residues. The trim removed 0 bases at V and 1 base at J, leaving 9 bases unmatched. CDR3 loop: CASSVDGTDFINYGYTF. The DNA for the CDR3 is TGTGCCAGCAGCGTAGACGGGACAGACTTTATTAACTATGGCTACACCTTC.

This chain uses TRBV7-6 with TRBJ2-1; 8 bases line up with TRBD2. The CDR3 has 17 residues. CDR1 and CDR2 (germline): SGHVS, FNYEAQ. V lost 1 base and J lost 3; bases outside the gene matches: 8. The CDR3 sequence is CASSLEGRGDFYNEQFF. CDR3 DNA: TGTGCCAGCAGCTTAGAAGGGCGGGGGGACTTCTACAATGAGCAGTTCTTC.

The CDR3: CASSYSTGTVYEQYF. CDR3 sequence (DNA): TGTGCCAGCAGTTACTCGACCGGGACAGTCTACGAGCAGTACTTC. V gene TRBV6-5 combines with J gene TRBJ2-7; 7 bases are a match to TRBD1. The CDR3 has 15 amino acids. Germline CDR1 MNHEY, CDR2 SVGAGI. The V and J ends lost 0 bases and 3 bases, in that order; junction bases with no gene match: 5.

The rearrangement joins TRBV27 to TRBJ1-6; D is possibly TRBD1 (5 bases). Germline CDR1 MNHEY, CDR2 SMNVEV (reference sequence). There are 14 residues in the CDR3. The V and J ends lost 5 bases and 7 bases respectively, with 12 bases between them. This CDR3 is CASSLRDGNSPLHF. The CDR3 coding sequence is TGTGCCAGCAGTCTGCGGGACGGGAATTCACCCCTCCACTTT.

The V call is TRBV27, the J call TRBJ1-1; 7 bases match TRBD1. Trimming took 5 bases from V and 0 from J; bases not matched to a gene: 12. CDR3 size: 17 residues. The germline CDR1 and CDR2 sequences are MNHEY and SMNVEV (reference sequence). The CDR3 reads CASSPLGIGQVNTEAFF. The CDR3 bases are TGTGCCAGCAGTCCCCTAGGGATAGGACAGGTGAACACTGAAGCTTTCTTT.

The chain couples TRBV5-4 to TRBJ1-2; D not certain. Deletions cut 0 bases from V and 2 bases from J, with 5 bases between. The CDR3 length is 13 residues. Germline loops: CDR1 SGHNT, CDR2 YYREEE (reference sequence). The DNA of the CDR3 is TGTGCCAGCAGCTTGGACAGCAACTATGGCTACACCTTC. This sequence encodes CASSLDSNYGYTF.

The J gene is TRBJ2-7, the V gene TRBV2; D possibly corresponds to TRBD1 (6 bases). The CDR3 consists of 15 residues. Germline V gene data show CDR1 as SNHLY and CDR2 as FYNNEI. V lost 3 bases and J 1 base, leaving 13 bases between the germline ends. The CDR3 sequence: CASSDSGDVSYEQYF. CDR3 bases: TGTGCCAGCAGTGATTCAGGGGACGTTTCCTACGAGCAGTACTTC. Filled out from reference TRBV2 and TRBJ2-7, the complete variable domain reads EPEVTQTPSHQVTQMGQEVILRCVPISNHLYFYWYRQILGQKVEFLVSFYNNEISEKSEIFDDQFSVERPDGSNFTLKIRSTKLEDSAMYFCASSDSGDVSYEQYFGPGTRLTVT.

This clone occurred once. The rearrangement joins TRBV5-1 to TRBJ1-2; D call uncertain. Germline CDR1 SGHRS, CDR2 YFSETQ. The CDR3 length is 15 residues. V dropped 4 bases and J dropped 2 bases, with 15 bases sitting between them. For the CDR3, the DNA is TGCGCCAGCAGCCCAGCAACTGGAGGGAACTATGGCTACACCTTC. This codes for CASSPATGGNYGYTF.